These 32 T cell receptor beta chains share one sample of origin, sequenced in a study of blood T cell repertoires in COVID-19. This table comes from immunoSEQ multiplex PCR, and its TCRdb copy is limited to in-frame clones, with some not included. The repertoire holds about 520,000 clones, with 80% to 90% as singletons. Sequenced input: peripheral blood. The source of these receptors is a human donor in a cohort sampled during active COVID-19.

The chain is built from TRBV28 and TRBJ1-1; no clear D. V gave up 6 bases and J gave up 5 bases, with 7 bases separating them. The CDR3 sequence is 11 residues long. Looked up from germline, CDR1 is MDHEN and CDR2 is SYDVKM. The CDR3 bases are TGTGCCAGCAGACGAACAACTGAAGCTTTCTTT. This translates into CASRRTTEAFF.

This clone was detected a few times. CDR3 region: CASSYQDIQYF. In DNA form, the CDR3 reads TGTGCCAGCAGTTACCAGGACATTCAGTACTTC. V gene TRBV6-2 or TRBV6-3 combines with J gene TRBJ2-4, with D hard to call. There are 11 residues in the CDR3. V was shortened by 2 bases and J by 8 bases, with 4 bases between the two germline ends. Per germline, CDR1 MNHEY and CDR2 SVGEGT.

The rearrangement links TRBV4-2 to TRBJ1-2, with TRBD1 matching 8 bases. There are 18 residues in the CDR3. With V trimmed by 0 bases and J by 4 bases, 13 bases remained unmatched. The V gene's germline CDR1 is LGHNA and CDR2 YNFKEQ. The CDR3 coding sequence is TGTGCCAGCAGCCAAGACAATACCTGGACAGGGAGCCTCTATGGCTACACCTTC. This codes for CASSQDNTWTGSLYGYTF.

V usage is TRBV30 and J usage is TRBJ1-2; 7 bases map to TRBD1. This CDR3 has 17 amino acids. Germline V CDR1 and CDR2: GTSNPN, SVGIG (reference sequence). V lost 0 bases to trimming and J lost 8 bases; unmatched junction nucleotides: 18. The CDR3 here is CAWSVPGQEGFWSGYTF. The CDR3, as DNA: TGTGCCTGGAGTGTACCTGGACAGGAGGGTTTTTGGTCGGGCTACACCTTC. The full variable domain, with the rest looked up from reference TRBV30 and TRBJ1-2, is SQTIHQWPATLVQPVGSPLSLECTVEGTSNPNLYWYRQAAGRGLQLLFYSVGIGQISSEVPQNLSASRPQDRQFILSSKKLLLSDSGFYLCAWSVPGQEGFWSGYTFGSGTRLTVV.

This chain links TRBV9 with TRBJ2-1; maybe TRBD1 (5 bases). From germline, CDR1 is SGDLS and CDR2 YYNGEE. CDR3 length: 16 amino acids. V was shortened by 3 bases and J by 1 base, with 14 bases between the two germline ends. CDR3 bases: TGTGCCAGCAGCGGTCCACCCAGGGTGTCCTACAATGAGCAGTTCTTC. Amino acid sequence: CASSGPPRVSYNEQFF.

The chain links TRBV9 to TRBJ2-1, with 7 nucleotides matching TRBD2. CDR1 SGDLS and CDR2 YYNGEE come from the germline V gene. Trimming removed 0 bases from V and 3 bases from J; junction bases left unmatched: 9. This CDR3 is 17 amino acids long. The CDR3 sequence: CASSVGLAQALYNEQFF. CDR3 coding DNA: TGTGCCAGCAGCGTAGGACTAGCCCAGGCCCTCTACAATGAGCAGTTCTTC. Full variable domain (remainder filled in from reference TRBV9 and TRBJ2-1): DSGVTQTPKHLITATGQRVTLRCSPRSGDLSVYWYQQSLDQGLQFLIQYYNGEERAKGNILERFSAQQFPDLHSELNLSSLELGDSALYFCASSVGLAQALYNEQFFGPGTRLTVL.

The V call is TRBV5-4, the J call TRBJ2-5; 10 bases are a match to TRBD1. The CDR3 totals 17 residues. The ends lost 0 bases at V and 4 bases at J; junction bases unmatched: 9. The germline V gene encodes CDR1 SGHNT and CDR2 YYREEE (reference sequence). Here the CDR3 reads CASSLGPGTGVSETQYF. CDR3 DNA sequence: TGTGCCAGCAGCTTGGGCCCCGGGACAGGGGTATCAGAGACCCAGTACTTC.

The table lists this clone with a few counts. This chain connects TRBV5-1 to TRBJ1-4, with a weak D call TRBD1 (5 bases). V was clipped by 5 bases and J by 12 bases, with 23 bases between them. The CDR3 totals 15 residues. Germline V CDR1 and CDR2: SGHRS, YFSETQ. The CDR3 DNA follows: TGCGCCAGCAGAGTAACGGGACTGATTAATGAGGAACTGTTTTTT. Protein: CASRVTGLINEELFF.

The rearrangement joins TRBV6-5 to TRBJ1-2; D gene uncertain. In germline, CDR1 is MNHEY, CDR2 SVGAGI. CDR3 length: 14 amino acids. Trimming took off 7 bases at V and 4 bases at J, with 16 bases between the two ends. CDR3 in DNA: TGTGCCAGCACCCAGAGCGGTCTGGGCTATGGCTACACCTTC. It translates to CASTQSGLGYGYTF.

This clone appeared once. J is TRBJ1-2 and V is TRBV5-8; D not resolved. Trimming took 4 bases from V and 4 from J, leaving 8 bases between them. This CDR3 contains 12 residues. Per germline, CDR1 SGHTS and CDR2 YDEGEE. The CDR3 reads CASSTNSYGYTF. Here the CDR3 DNA reads TGTGCCAGCAGCACAAACAGCTATGGCTACACCTTC.

V usage is TRBV6-5 and J usage is TRBJ1-1, with a tentative D call TRBD1 (6 bases). This CDR3 is 13 amino acids long. Between the trimmed V and J ends, which lost 8 bases and 5 bases, there was a span of 15 bases. Germline-derived CDR1 and CDR2 are MNHEY and SVGAGI. CDR3 amino acids: CASAGARRTEAFF. In DNA form, the CDR3 reads TGTGCCAGCGCGGGGGCGCGAAGGACTGAAGCTTTCTTT.

This clone was seen only once. Other DNA sequences from this sample encode an identical CDR3 as well. This chain links TRBV11-3 with TRBJ2-1; a possible D gene is TRBD2 (6 bases). The V end was cut by 5 bases, the J end by 10 bases, with 12 bases between. Germline V gives CDR1 SGHNT, CDR2 YENEEA. The CDR3 totals 12 residues. CDR3 sequence: CASSLLGGEQFF. The CDR3 DNA follows: TGTGCCAGCAGCCTCCTCGGAGGGGAGCAGTTCTTC. Filled out from reference TRBV11-3 and TRBJ2-1, the complete variable domain reads EAGVVQSPRYKIIEKKQPVAFWCNPISGHNTLYWYLQNLGQGPELLIRYENEEAVDDSQLPKDRFSAERLKGVDSTLKIQPAELGDSAVYLCASSLLGGEQFFGPGTRLTVL.

J is TRBJ2-3 and V is TRBV7-2; D not resolved. The CDR3 has 14 amino acids. Germline lookup yields CDR1 SGHTA and CDR2 FQGNSA. V was pared by 0 bases and J by 4 bases, with 8 bases between. The chain's CDR3 is CASSLASSADTQYF. Written as DNA, the CDR3 is TGTGCCAGCAGCTTAGCGTCTTCGGCAGATACGCAGTATTTT.

This clone has only one observation. V gene TRBV3-1 (or the pseudogene TRBV3-2) combines with J gene TRBJ1-3, with D unresolved. V shed 4 bases and J shed 11 bases, with 12 bases lying between them. This CDR3 is built from 12 residues. Germline V gene data show CDR1 as LGHDT and CDR2 as YNNKEL (reference sequence). The DNA of the CDR3 is TGTGCCAGCAGCCCGTGGGGAGGTTCCATATATTTT. It codes for CASSPWGGSIYF.

The rearrangement joins TRBV5-4 to TRBJ2-3; TRBD2 matches at 7 bases. This CDR3 is 16 amino acids long. Germline V gene lookup returns CDR1 SGHNT and CDR2 YYREEE (reference sequence). The V gene end was trimmed by 0 bases and the J gene end by 1 base; junction bases not matched to a gene: 5. CDR3 region: CASSLALAEGTDTQYF. The CDR3 region has the DNA TGTGCCAGCAGCTTGGCCCTAGCGGAGGGCACAGATACGCAGTATTTT. Full variable domain (outside the CDR3, taken from reference TRBV5-4 and TRBJ2-3): ETGVTQSPTHLIKTRGQQVTLRCSSQSGHNTVSWYQQALGQGPQFIFQYYREEENGRGNFPPRFSGLQFPNYSSELNVNALELDDSALYLCASSLALAEGTDTQYFGPGTRLTVL.

The chain links TRBV10-3 to TRBJ1-2; D is possibly TRBD1 (6 bases). The CDR3 extends over 14 amino acids. Germline-derived CDR1 and CDR2 are ENHRY and SYGVKD. Trimming stripped 2 bases from V and 6 bases from J, with 13 bases between. CDR3 nucleotide sequence: TGTGCCATCAGTGAGGGCCAGGGGTATCATGGCTACACCTTC. Protein sequence: CAISEGQGYHGYTF.

The rearrangement uses TRBV19 and TRBJ1-2; the D gene is possibly TRBD1 (6 bases). The CDR3 has 12 residues. Germline-derived CDR1 and CDR2 are LNHDA and SQIVND (reference sequence). With 9 bases removed from V and 2 bases from J, the gap between germline ends came to 10 bases. The CDR3 sequence: CASHRVNYGYTF. Written as DNA, the CDR3 is TGTGCCAGCCACAGGGTCAACTATGGCTACACCTTC.

This sequence joins TRBV19 and TRBJ1-3, with D perhaps TRBD1 (5 bases). The germline V gene encodes CDR1 LNHDA and CDR2 SQIVND (reference sequence). V dropped 1 base and J dropped 4 bases, with 8 bases sitting between them. There are 14 residues in the CDR3. CDR3 residues: CASSIGQSGNTIYF. For the CDR3, the DNA is TGTGCCAGTAGTATAGGACAGAGCGGAAACACCATATATTTT. Combining the CDR3 with reference TRBV19 and TRBJ1-3 gives the whole variable domain DGGITQSPKYLFRKEGQNVTLSCEQNLNHDAMYWYRQDPGQGLRLIYYSQIVNDFQKGDIAEGYSVSREKKESFPLTVTSAQKNPTAFYLCASSIGQSGNTIYFGEGSWLTVV.

The chain employs TRBV28 and TRBJ1-3, with no clear D. CDR3 length equals 15 residues. V was shortened by 5 bases and J by 2 bases, with 13 bases between the two germline ends. Germline V gene sequence: CDR1 MDHEN, CDR2 SYDVKM. CDR3 DNA: TGTGCCAGCAGTATACAGCTTGCTACTGGAAACACCATATATTTT. This encodes CASSIQLATGNTIYF. The complete variable domain, with remaining parts taken from reference TRBV28 and TRBJ1-3, reads DVKVTQSSRYLVKRTGEKVFLECVQDMDHENMFWYRQDPGLGLRLIYFSYDVKMKEKGDIPEGYSVSREKKERFSLILESASTNQTSMYLCASSIQLATGNTIYFGEGSWLTVV.

CDR3: CASSQGQGEGNEKLFF. The CDR3 DNA sequence: TGCGCCAGCAGCCAAGGGCAGGGCGAAGGAAATGAAAAACTGTTTTTT. The chain employs TRBV4-3 and TRBJ1-4, with TRBD1 as a possible D gene (5 bases). In germline, CDR1 is LGHNA, CDR2 YSLEER. This CDR3 comprises 16 residues. Trimming cost V 1 base and J 5 bases, with 14 bases left between them.

The chain carries TRBV27 and TRBJ2-3; D remains unclear. The CDR3 is 15 residues long. Trimming left V 0 bases short and J 6 bases short, with 13 bases between. Germline V gene data show CDR1 as MNHEY and CDR2 as SMNVEV (reference sequence). CDR3: CASSLSWRFGDTQYF. The DNA of the CDR3 is TGTGCCAGCAGTTTATCGTGGCGGTTCGGGGATACGCAGTATTTT.

This rearrangement joins TRBV7-2 to TRBJ1-1; perhaps TRBD1 as D (6 bases). CDR1 is SGHTA, CDR2 FQGNSA, per germline. The CDR3 consists of 15 residues. V lost 5 bases, J lost 3 bases, and 16 bases lay in between. CDR3 coding DNA: TGTGCCAGCAGCCCAGGGGCGTCTCCATACACTGAAGCTTTCTTT. Translating it yields CASSPGASPYTEAFF.

The chain combines TRBV29-1 with TRBJ2-2; 9 bases fit TRBD1. The ends lost 8 bases at V and 0 bases at J; junction bases unmatched: 13. The CDR3 runs 17 residues. The germline CDR1 and CDR2 sequences are SQVTM and ANQGSEA. Here the CDR3 DNA reads TGCAGCCCCGTCCTGAGACAGGGGGGATCGAACACCGGGGAGCTGTTTTTT. Translated: CSPVLRQGGSNTGELFF.

The rearrangement links TRBV9 to TRBJ1-1; D might be TRBD1 (6 bases). Germline V CDR1 and CDR2: SGDLS, YYNGEE. The CDR3 runs 13 residues. V was clipped by 4 bases and J by 5 bases, with 12 bases between them. The chain's CDR3 is CASSKGGVTEAFF. The DNA of the CDR3 is TGTGCCAGCAGCAAAGGGGGGGTTACTGAAGCTTTCTTT.

In DNA, the CDR3 is TGTGCCAGTACCACTAACTATGGCTACACCTTC. This gives the protein CASTTNYGYTF. This sequence joins TRBV19 and TRBJ1-2, with D uncertain. V lost 7 bases to trimming and J lost 0 bases, with 3 bases between them. Germline CDR1 LNHDA, CDR2 SQIVND (reference sequence). The CDR3 contains 11 residues.

The chain links TRBV9 to TRBJ1-1, with 7 bases lining up with TRBD1. Germline V gene data show CDR1 as SGDLS and CDR2 as YYNGEE. The CDR3 runs to 14 residues. V was clipped by 4 bases and J by 0 bases; unmatched bases: 3. CDR3 loop: CASSTGQMNTEAFF. For the CDR3, the DNA is TGTGCCAGCAGCACGGGACAGATGAACACTGAAGCTTTCTTT.

This chain uses TRBV6-2 or TRBV6-3 with TRBJ2-2; tentatively, D is TRBD2 (5 bases). The CDR3 totals 16 residues. Germline loops: CDR1 MNHEY, CDR2 SVGEGT. The V gene lost 6 bases and the J gene lost 5 bases, with 19 bases spanning the gap. The CDR3 is CASSQSGLARTGELFF. The CDR3 coding sequence is TGTGCCAGCAGCCAATCAGGATTAGCGAGGACCGGGGAGCTGTTTTTT.

The chain recombines TRBV28 with TRBJ1-1, with D perhaps matching TRBD1 (6 bases). From germline, CDR1 is MDHEN and CDR2 SYDVKM. V was clipped by 8 bases and J by 5 bases, with 21 bases between them. CDR3 length: 15 amino acids. CDR3 loop: CASVQSAGQGTEAFF. The DNA for the CDR3 is TGTGCCAGCGTACAGTCGGCCGGGCAGGGGACTGAAGCTTTCTTT.

The chain carries TRBV5-1 and TRBJ1-3; D ambiguous. V was pared by 4 bases and J by 0 bases, with 14 bases between. The CDR3 covers 16 residues. The germline CDR1 and CDR2 sequences are SGHRS and YFSETQ. Here the CDR3 DNA reads TGCGCCAGCAGCCCGAATTCAGCGAACTCTGGAAACACCATATATTTT. Protein product: CASSPNSANSGNTIYF.

This sequence joins TRBV20-1 and TRBJ2-3; TRBD2 matches at 9 bases. Germline lookup yields CDR1 DFQATT and CDR2 SNEGSKA (reference sequence). The CDR3 is made up of 16 amino acids. V lost 3 bases to trimming and J lost 4 bases; unmatched junction nucleotides: 11. As DNA, the CDR3 is TGCAGTGCTAGTAGTTTTGCGGGAGGGCCGTCAGATACGCAGTATTTT. Protein: CSASSFAGGPSDTQYF.

V and J are TRBV28 and TRBJ2-5, with D perhaps matching TRBD2 (6 bases). Germline-derived CDR1 and CDR2 are MDHEN and SYDVKM. CDR3 length equals 14 residues. V was shortened by 5 bases and J by 4 bases, with 14 bases between the two germline ends. The CDR3 sequence is CASSLLRGRETQYF. CDR3 nucleotide sequence: TGTGCCAGCAGTCTACTCCGGGGGAGAGAGACCCAGTACTTC. Combining the CDR3 with reference TRBV28 and TRBJ2-5 gives the whole variable domain DVKVTQSSRYLVKRTGEKVFLECVQDMDHENMFWYRQDPGLGLRLIYFSYDVKMKEKGDIPEGYSVSREKKERFSLILESASTNQTSMYLCASSLLRGRETQYFGPGTRLLVL.

V is TRBV20-1 and J is TRBJ1-2; TRBD1 agrees at 8 bases. The V segment lost 6 bases and the J segment 8 bases; nucleotides outside the gene matches: 5. Germline CDR1 DFQATT, CDR2 SNEGSKA (reference sequence). The CDR3 sequence is 11 residues long. Here the CDR3 DNA reads TGCAGTGCGGAGACAGGGGACGGCTACACCTTC. Amino acids: CSAETGDGYTF.